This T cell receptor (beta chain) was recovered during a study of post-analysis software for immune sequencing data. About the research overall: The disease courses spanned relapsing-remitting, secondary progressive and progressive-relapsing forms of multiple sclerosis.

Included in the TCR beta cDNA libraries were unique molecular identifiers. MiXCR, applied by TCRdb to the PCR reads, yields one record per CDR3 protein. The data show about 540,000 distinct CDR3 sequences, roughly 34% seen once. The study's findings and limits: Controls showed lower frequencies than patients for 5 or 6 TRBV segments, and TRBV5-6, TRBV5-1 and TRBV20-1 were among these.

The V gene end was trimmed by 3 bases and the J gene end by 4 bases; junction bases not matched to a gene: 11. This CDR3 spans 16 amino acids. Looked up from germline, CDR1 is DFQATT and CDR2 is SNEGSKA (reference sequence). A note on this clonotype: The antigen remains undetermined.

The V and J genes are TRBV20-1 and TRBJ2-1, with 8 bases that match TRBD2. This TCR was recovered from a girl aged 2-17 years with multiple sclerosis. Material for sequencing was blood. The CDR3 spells CSAREAGALTYNEQFF. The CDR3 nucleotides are TGCAGTGCTAGGGAAGCGGGGGCCCTTACTTACAATGAGCAGTTCTTC.